Included here is one T cell receptor beta chain sequence, with context. The CDR3 totals 16 residues. Per germline, CDR1 DFQATT and CDR2 SNEGSKA (reference sequence). V dropped 3 bases and J dropped 1; count of bases not matched to a gene: 12. As processed by the authors: Estimation of nucleated cell counts was performed using reference gene primer amplification. Only in-frame clones appear in the TCRdb table, and some are missing; sequencing was by immunoSEQ multiplex PCR. D and trimming come from the DNA, and the V and J calls and clone size come from that table. This sample has about 340,000 clones, with approximately 86% found just once. This entry belongs to a study of blood T cell repertoires in COVID-19. The overall study: Samples of COVID-19 (acute and convalescent) were obtained from the United States, Italy and Spain. In each case, the material was cDNA or gDNA derived from T cells, B-cell-depleted T cells, or PBMCs.

The sequenced sample consisted of peripheral blood. The chain is built from TRBV20-1 and TRBJ2-7; TRBD1 matches 7 bases. This TCR came from a woman in her fifties or sixties with COVID-19, enrolled during active disease. CDR3 amino acids: CSASSSRRGISYEQYF. CDR3 DNA sequence: TGCAGTGCTAGTAGCTCTCGCAGGGGGATTTCCTACGAGCAGTACTTC.